The 25 T cell receptor beta chains below come from one sample, sequenced in a study of blood T cell repertoires in COVID-19. Clones were sequenced by immunoSEQ multiplex PCR, and TCRdb holds only the in-frame ones, with some missing. The data contain fewer than 250,000 clones, around 85% of them seen just once; the ten biggest clones take up around 6.5%. Material for sequencing was peripheral blood. All receptors derive from a woman in her sixties with active or convalescent COVID-19.

The V gene is TRBV30, the J gene TRBJ1-6; a possible D gene is TRBD1 (5 bases). The V gene's germline CDR1 is GTSNPN and CDR2 SVGIG (reference sequence). There are 13 residues in the CDR3. The CDR3 bases are TGTGCTCGGGGTCAGGGAGGCGGGAGAGCCCTCCACTTT. It specifies CARGQGGGRALHF.

The chain recombines TRBV10-3 with TRBJ1-5, with 7 bases fitting TRBD1. CDR1 and CDR2 from the germline V gene are ENHRY and SYGVKD. After removal of 8 bases from V and 2 bases from J, the junction contained 3 bases not matched to a gene. The CDR3 contains 13 residues. The CDR3 region has the DNA TGTGCCATCGGGGACAGTCGCAATCAGCCCCAGCATTTT. This sequence encodes CAIGDSRNQPQHF.

This clone was counted only a few times. This chain joins TRBV6-1 and TRBJ1-6; perhaps TRBD1 as D (6 bases). This CDR3 is built from 19 residues. V was pared by 4 bases and J by 0 bases, with 19 bases between. Looked up from germline, CDR1 is MNHNS and CDR2 is SASEGT. CDR3 DNA sequence: TGTGCCAGCAGTGCGACCCCGACAGGCCTCAGCTCCTATAATTCACCCCTCCACTTT. This codes for CASSATPTGLSSYNSPLHF.

The chain carries TRBV19 and TRBJ2-2, with TRBD2 matching over 9 bases. V shed 2 bases, J shed 0 bases, and the junction held 1 base outside the gene matches. Germline V lookup: CDR1 LNHDA, CDR2 SQIVND (reference sequence). The CDR3 is made up of 16 amino acids. Here the CDR3 reads CASSILAGTNTGELFF. DNA for the CDR3: TGTGCCAGTAGTATACTAGCGGGAACGAACACCGGGGAGCTGTTTTTT.

The chain carries TRBV3-1 (or the pseudogene TRBV3-2) and TRBJ1-2; 7 nucleotides align to TRBD1. The CDR3 totals 13 residues. Germline lookup yields CDR1 LGHDT and CDR2 YNNKEL (reference sequence). V shed 5 bases and J 8 bases; nucleotides not matched to a gene: 8. The CDR3 loop reads CASSDRVSIGYTF. The CDR3 DNA reads as TGTGCCAGCAGCGACAGGGTTTCCATCGGCTACACCTTC.

The chain couples TRBV7-2 to TRBJ2-6, with a possible D match to TRBD1 (6 bases). V was pared by 7 bases and J by 0 bases, with 16 bases between. This CDR3 region has 17 residues. CDR1 and CDR2 from the germline V gene are SGHTA and FQGNSA. The CDR3 nucleotides are TGTGCCAGCACCCTCCAGACAGGCCTCTCTGGGGCCAACGTCCTGACTTTC. The encoded protein is CASTLQTGLSGANVLTF.

The rearrangement uses TRBV6-5 and TRBJ1-2; D gene uncertain. CDR3 length: 12 amino acids. V gave up 4 bases and J gave up 6 bases, with 9 bases separating them. Looked up from germline, CDR1 is MNHEY and CDR2 is SVGAGI. The CDR3 sequence is CASSFGEDGYTF. CDR3 DNA: TGTGCCAGCAGTTTTGGGGAGGATGGCTACACCTTC.

The rearrangement uses TRBV21-1 and TRBJ2-5; the table's TRBD1 call for D was not verified on the DNA. TRBV21-1 is shown as a pseudogene. The CDR3 runs to 16 residues. This CDR3 reads CASSKERTGPQETQYF. The CDR3 DNA reads as TGTGCCAGCAGCAAAGAAAGGACAGGGCCGCAAGAGACCCAGTACTTC.

The chain has TRBV30 and TRBJ2-7, with TRBD2 identical over 9 bases. Germline CDR1 is GTSNPN and CDR2 is SVGIG (reference sequence). This CDR3 comprises 16 residues. V was pared by 3 bases and J by 2 bases, with 11 bases of the junction left unmatched. DNA of the CDR3: TGTGCCTGGAGCGGGGGCTCAGTAGCGGGAGCCTACGAGCAGTACTTC. It translates to CAWSGGSVAGAYEQYF.

The chain carries TRBV6-6 and TRBJ2-2; the match to TRBD1 covers 9 bases. CDR1 and CDR2 from the germline V gene are MNHNY and SVGAGI (reference sequence). The junction had 4 bases not matched to a gene; V was cut back by 4 bases and J by 1 base. This CDR3 region has 16 residues. The DNA of the CDR3 is TGTGCCAGCAGTTCCCGGGACAGGGAGAACACCGGGGAGCTGTTTTTT. Its protein product is CASSSRDRENTGELFF.

The rearrangement links TRBV5-6 to TRBJ2-7, with a weak D call TRBD1 (6 bases). Per germline, CDR1 SGHDT and CDR2 YYEEEE. Trimming stripped 4 bases from V and 2 bases from J, with 16 bases between. The CDR3 totals 15 residues. CDR3 nucleotides: TGTGCCAGCAGCCCGGAGGCGGACAGACCCTACGAGCAGTACTTC. It translates to CASSPEADRPYEQYF.

V and J are TRBV7-3 and TRBJ1-6; a weak D match, TRBD1 (5 bases). The V gene's germline CDR1 is SGHTA and CDR2 FQGTGA. V lost 1 base and J 6 bases, leaving 16 bases between the germline ends. This CDR3 has 17 amino acids. The CDR3 sequence is CASSLRSRQLGNSPLHF. The DNA for the CDR3 is TGTGCCAGCAGCTTAAGGAGCAGACAGTTGGGTAATTCACCCCTCCACTTT.

For the CDR3, the DNA is TGTGCCAGCAGTTCGACTAGCGAGGTTGAGCAGTTCTTC. Translation gives CASSSTSEVEQFF. The chain recombines TRBV2 with TRBJ2-1; 8 bases fit TRBD2. Germline V lookup: CDR1 SNHLY, CDR2 FYNNEI. This CDR3 has 13 amino acids. Trimming took 5 bases from V and 9 from J; bases not matched to a gene: 6.

J is TRBJ1-5 and V is TRBV30; tentatively, D is TRBD1 (6 bases). CDR3 length: 15 residues. The germline CDR1 and CDR2 sequences are GTSNPN and SVGIG (reference sequence). V was trimmed by 2 bases and J by 5 bases, leaving 16 bases between them. As DNA, the CDR3 is TGTGCCTGGAGTTTGCGTGCCAGGGGCTATCAGCCCCAGCATTTT. Protein: CAWSLRARGYQPQHF.

V is TRBV5-6 and J is TRBJ1-1, with D tentatively TRBD1 (6 bases). Germline loops: CDR1 SGHDT, CDR2 YYEEEE. The CDR3 has 15 amino acids. V lost 0 bases and J lost 3, with 12 bases in between. CDR3 residues: CASSLVRQADTEAFF. In DNA, the CDR3 is TGTGCCAGCAGCTTGGTGAGACAGGCCGACACTGAAGCTTTCTTT. Full variable domain (rest looked up from reference TRBV5-6 and TRBJ1-1): DAGVTQSPTHLIKTRGQQVTLRCSPKSGHDTVSWYQQALGQGPQFIFQYYEEEERQRGNFPDRFSGHQFPNYSSELNVNALLLGDSALYLCASSLVRQADTEAFFGQGTRLTVV.

This clone came up once. The chain carries TRBV20-1 and TRBJ1-1; D ambiguous. The V end lost 3 bases, the J end lost 0 bases, and 11 bases lay between the germline ends. Germline CDR1 reads DFQATT; CDR2 reads SNEGSKA (reference sequence). This CDR3 comprises 14 residues. DNA of the CDR3: TGCAGTGCTAGTGCCGGACTCGTGAACACTGAAGCTTTCTTT. It is translated as CSASAGLVNTEAFF.

The gene calls are TRBV5-1 and TRBJ1-2; D is perhaps TRBD1 (6 bases). Germline V lookup: CDR1 SGHRS, CDR2 YFSETQ. Trimming left V 0 bases short and J 1 base short, with 13 bases between. The CDR3 totals 16 residues. The DNA of the CDR3 is TGCGCCAGCAGCTTGGATGCGGGGGCGGTTAACTATGGCTACACCTTC. It specifies CASSLDAGAVNYGYTF.

The chain employs TRBV7-8 and TRBJ1-6, with 7 bases fitting TRBD1. V lost 3 bases and J lost 10; bases outside the gene matches: 9. CDR3 length: 15 residues. Germline CDR1 is SGHVS and CDR2 is FQNEAQ. CDR3 in amino acids: CASSLTGSVHSPLHF. The CDR3 coding sequence is TGTGCCAGCAGCTTGACAGGGTCAGTTCACTCACCCCTCCACTTT.

V usage is TRBV18 and J usage is TRBJ1-2; no clear D gene. Trimming took 0 bases from V and 5 from J, leaving 10 bases between them. This CDR3 spans 14 amino acids. CDR1 is KGHSH and CDR2 is LQKENI in the germline V gene. The CDR3 DNA reads TGTGCCAGCTCACCACCGGCGACAAGTTATGGCTACACCTTC. Its translation: CASSPPATSYGYTF.

V gene TRBV19 combines with J gene TRBJ1-3; possibly TRBD1 for D (6 bases). The CDR3 runs 13 residues. Per the germline V gene, CDR1 is LNHDA and CDR2 is SQIVND (reference sequence). V lost 3 bases to trimming and J lost 5 bases, with 8 bases between them. CDR3 DNA sequence: TGTGCCAGTAGTATCGACAGGCGAAACACCATATATTTT. As protein: CASSIDRRNTIYF. The full variable domain, rest sourced from reference TRBV19 and TRBJ1-3, is DGGITQSPKYLFRKEGQNVTLSCEQNLNHDAMYWYRQDPGQGLRLIYYSQIVNDFQKGDIAEGYSVSREKKESFPLTVTSAQKNPTAFYLCASSIDRRNTIYFGEGSWLTVV.

This sequence joins TRBV5-1 and TRBJ2-7; the D gene is possibly TRBD1 (5 bases). The germline CDR1 and CDR2 sequences are SGHRS and YFSETQ. Between the trimmed V and J ends, which lost 1 base and 6 bases, there was a span of 8 bases. The CDR3 is 12 amino acids. The chain's CDR3 is CASSLQGAEQYF. The CDR3 bases are TGCGCCAGCAGCTTGCAAGGGGCCGAGCAGTACTTC.

Ten or more counts support this clone. The V and J genes are TRBV7-3 and TRBJ2-3; TRBD2 matches 7 bases. The trim removed 5 bases at V and 6 bases at J, leaving 8 bases unmatched. The CDR3 runs 14 residues. CDR1 and CDR2 (germline): SGHTA, FQGTGA. CDR3 loop: CASSRGLVWDTQYF. The CDR3 DNA reads TGTGCCAGCAGCCGCGGACTAGTTTGGGATACGCAGTATTTT.

The chain joins TRBV3-1 (or the pseudogene TRBV3-2) to TRBJ1-6; D remains ambiguous. Germline values: CDR1 LGHDT, CDR2 YNNKEL (reference sequence). Trimming shortened V by 3 bases and J by 6 bases, and 12 bases separated the two germline ends. The CDR3 runs 15 residues. The CDR3 loop reads CASSQEAVFNSPLHF. In DNA form, the CDR3 reads TGTGCCAGCAGCCAGGAGGCCGTTTTTAATTCACCCCTCCACTTT.

The J gene is TRBJ2-1, the V gene TRBV27; D possibly corresponds to TRBD2 (5 bases). CDR3 length: 13 amino acids. Deletions cut 6 bases from V and 6 bases from J, with 12 bases between. In germline, CDR1 is MNHEY, CDR2 SMNVEV (reference sequence). CDR3 loop: CASSPGMSNEQFF. The CDR3 DNA is TGTGCCAGCAGCCCGGGGATGTCCAATGAGCAGTTCTTC.

This clone was seen more than once but under ten times. V gene TRBV28 combines with J gene TRBJ2-7, with TRBD1 matching 9 bases. Germline CDR1 and CDR2: MDHEN and SYDVKM. V was pared by 1 base and J by 3 bases, with 4 bases of the junction left unmatched. The CDR3 length is 15 residues. CDR3 region: CASSLSPGQGYEQYF. As DNA, the CDR3 is TGTGCCAGCAGTTTATCACCGGGACAGGGCTACGAGCAGTACTTC.